This T cell receptor (beta chain) came from a study of T-cell memory formation after mild COVID-19. Study-wide background: Clustering of TCRs was largely donor specific. Findings and limits, study-wide: The main location of contracting CD4+ clones was CM and EM, and that of contracting CD8+ clones was EMRA. Second-wave clones that peaked on day 37 lacked confirmed SARS-CoV-2 specificity.

The J segment lost 2 bases and the V segment lost 1 base, leaving 8 bases of the junction unmatched. This CDR3 has 15 residues. Germline CDR1 reads DFQATT; CDR2 reads SNEGSKA (reference sequence). TCRdb recomputed calls from the 5' RACE reads with MiXCR, one row per CDR3 protein. The table includes roughly 350,000 distinct CDR3 sequences, around 21% detected once. In this sample, this clonotype turned up a few times. What it recognizes is unknown. J is TRBJ2-7 and V is TRBV20-1; TRBD2 agrees at 7 bases. This clonotype was obtained from an adult woman who had mild COVID-19 (a few samples of this study predate the infection). Cell type and time point are not known. Sample: PBMCs or a T cell subset sorted from them (not recorded which). CDR3 region: CSARGGSGETYEQYF. CDR3 sequence (DNA): TGCAGTGCTAGAGGGGGCAGCGGGGAAACCTACGAGCAGTACTTC.